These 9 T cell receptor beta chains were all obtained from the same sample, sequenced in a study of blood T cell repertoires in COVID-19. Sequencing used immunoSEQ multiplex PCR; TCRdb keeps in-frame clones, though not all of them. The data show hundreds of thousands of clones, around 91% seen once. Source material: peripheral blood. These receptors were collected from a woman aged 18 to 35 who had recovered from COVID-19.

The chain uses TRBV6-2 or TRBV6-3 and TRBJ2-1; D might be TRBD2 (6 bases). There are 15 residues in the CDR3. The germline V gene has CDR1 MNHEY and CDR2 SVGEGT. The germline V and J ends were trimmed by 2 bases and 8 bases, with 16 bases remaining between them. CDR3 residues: CASSYLGRTGDEQFF. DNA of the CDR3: TGTGCCAGCAGTTACCTTGGACGGACGGGGGATGAGCAGTTCTTC.

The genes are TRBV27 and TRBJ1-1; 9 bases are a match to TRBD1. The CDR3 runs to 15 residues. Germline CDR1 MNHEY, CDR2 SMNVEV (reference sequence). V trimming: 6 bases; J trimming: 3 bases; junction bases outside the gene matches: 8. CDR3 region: CASSPHDRGYTEAFF. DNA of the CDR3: TGTGCCAGCAGCCCACACGACAGGGGGTACACTGAAGCTTTCTTT.

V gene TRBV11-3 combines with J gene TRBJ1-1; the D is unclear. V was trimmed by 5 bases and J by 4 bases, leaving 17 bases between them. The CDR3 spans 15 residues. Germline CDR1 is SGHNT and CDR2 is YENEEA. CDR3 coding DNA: TGTGCCAGCAGCCCTAGAGGCTCTCGCGGCACTGAAGCTTTCTTT. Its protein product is CASSPRGSRGTEAFF.

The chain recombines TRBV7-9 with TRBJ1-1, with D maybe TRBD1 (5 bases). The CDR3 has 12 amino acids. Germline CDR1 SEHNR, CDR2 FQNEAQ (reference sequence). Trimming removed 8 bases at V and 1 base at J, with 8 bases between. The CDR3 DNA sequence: TGTGCCAGCCGGGACTCGAACACTGAAGCTTTCTTT. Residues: CASRDSNTEAFF.

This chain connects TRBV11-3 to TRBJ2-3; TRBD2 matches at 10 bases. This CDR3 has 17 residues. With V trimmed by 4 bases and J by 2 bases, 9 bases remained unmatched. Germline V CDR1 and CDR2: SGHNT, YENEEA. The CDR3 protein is CASSSSFSGRNTDTQYF. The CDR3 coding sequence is TGTGCCAGCAGCTCCTCCTTTAGCGGGAGGAACACAGATACGCAGTATTTT.

The CDR3 bases are TGTGCCAGCAGCTTGGACAGGGAGGGTTTCGGTGGTTCAGATACGCAGTATTTT. Residues: CASSLDREGFGGSDTQYF. The rearrangement joins TRBV5-4 to TRBJ2-3; tentative D call: TRBD2 (7 bases). CDR1 SGHNT and CDR2 YYREEE come from the germline V gene (reference sequence). The CDR3 length is 18 residues. The V end lost 0 bases, the J end lost 4 bases, and 21 bases lay between the germline ends.

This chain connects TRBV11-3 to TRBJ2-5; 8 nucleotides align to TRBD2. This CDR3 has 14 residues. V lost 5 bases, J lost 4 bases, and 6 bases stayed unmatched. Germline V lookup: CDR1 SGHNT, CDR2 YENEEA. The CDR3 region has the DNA TGTGCCAGCAGCCCGGGGGGGAGGACAGAGACCCAGTACTTC. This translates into CASSPGGRTETQYF.

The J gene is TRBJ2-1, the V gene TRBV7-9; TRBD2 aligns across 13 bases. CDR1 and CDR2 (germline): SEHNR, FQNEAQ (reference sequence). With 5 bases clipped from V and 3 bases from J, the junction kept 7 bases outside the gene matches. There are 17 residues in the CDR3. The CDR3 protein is CASSTVRLAGGYNEQFF. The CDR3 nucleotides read TGTGCCAGCAGCACCGTACGACTAGCGGGAGGCTACAATGAGCAGTTCTTC. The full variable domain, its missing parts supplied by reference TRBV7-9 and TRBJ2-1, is DTGVSQNPRHKITKRGQNVTFRCDPISEHNRLYWYRQTLGQGPEFLTYFQNEAQLEKSRLLSDRFSAERPKGSFSTLEIQRTEQGDSAMYLCASSTVRLAGGYNEQFFGPGTRLTVL.

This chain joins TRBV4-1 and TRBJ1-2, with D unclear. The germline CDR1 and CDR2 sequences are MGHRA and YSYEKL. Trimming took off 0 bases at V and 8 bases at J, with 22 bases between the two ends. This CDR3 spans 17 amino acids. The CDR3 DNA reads TGCGCCAGCAGCCAAGATATGGGCAGGTCCAGTCCATCCGGCTACACCTTC. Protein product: CASSQDMGRSSPSGYTF.